The next 23 T cell receptor beta chains were all read from a single sample in a study of blood T cell repertoires in COVID-19. Sequencing was performed with immunoSEQ multiplex PCR; in TCRdb, only in-frame clones are kept and a portion is missing. The sample records over 250,000 clones, 80% to 90% being singletons. The sequencing sample was made of PBMCs or T cells enriched from blood (not recorded which). The receptors derive from a woman between 25 and 40 years old who had recovered from COVID-19.

V is TRBV24-1 and J is TRBJ1-5, with D perhaps matching TRBD1 (5 bases). Looked up from germline, CDR1 is KGHDR and CDR2 is SFDVKD. V lost 6 bases, J lost 0 bases, and 17 bases lay in between. This CDR3 has 17 residues. DNA for the CDR3: TGTGCCACCAGTCTGGGTCGGGGGACTTATAGCAATCAGCCCCAGCATTTT. Its protein product is CATSLGRGTYSNQPQHF.

This clone was seen more than once but under ten times. V gene TRBV19 combines with J gene TRBJ1-5, with unresolved D. CDR1 and CDR2 (germline): LNHDA, SQIVND (reference sequence). V dropped 3 bases and J dropped 1 base, with 10 bases sitting between them. This CDR3 contains 15 residues. Here the CDR3 reads CASSIYSMSNQPQHF. CDR3 bases: TGTGCCAGTAGTATCTATTCGATGAGCAATCAGCCCCAGCATTTT. The full variable domain, its missing parts supplied by reference TRBV19 and TRBJ1-5, is DGGITQSPKYLFRKEGQNVTLSCEQNLNHDAMYWYRQDPGQGLRLIYYSQIVNDFQKGDIAEGYSVSREKKESFPLTVTSAQKNPTAFYLCASSIYSMSNQPQHFGDGTRLSIL.

V and J are TRBV28 and TRBJ2-2, with D uncertain. The V gene lost 5 bases and the J gene lost 1 base, with 14 bases spanning the gap. This CDR3 has 16 amino acids. The germline V gene encodes CDR1 MDHEN and CDR2 SYDVKM. The CDR3 region is CASSAVRPGNTGELFF. The CDR3 region has the DNA TGTGCCAGCAGTGCCGTTCGGCCAGGGAACACCGGGGAGCTGTTTTTT.

The chain recombines TRBV2 with TRBJ1-4; tentatively, D is TRBD1 (5 bases). CDR1 and CDR2 from the germline V gene are SNHLY and FYNNEI. The CDR3 spans 16 residues. V was shortened by 4 bases and J by 4 bases, with 16 bases between the two germline ends. The CDR3 region has the DNA TGTGCCAGCAGTGGTGGGGGGTTGCGTGGTAATGAAAAACTGTTTTTT. Encoded protein: CASSGGGLRGNEKLFF. Full variable domain (remainder filled in from reference TRBV2 and TRBJ1-4): EPEVTQTPSHQVTQMGQEVILRCVPISNHLYFYWYRQILGQKVEFLVSFYNNEISEKSEIFDDQFSVERPDGSNFTLKIRSTKLEDSAMYFCASSGGGLRGNEKLFFGSGTQLSVL.

This rearrangement joins TRBV5-8 to TRBJ1-2; D unclear. This CDR3 has 12 residues. The germline CDR1 and CDR2 sequences are SGHTS and YDEGEE. Trimming removed 1 base at V and 4 bases at J, with 5 bases between. DNA of the CDR3: TGTGCCAGCAGCTTGCAGGCCTATGGCTACACCTTC. This sequence encodes CASSLQAYGYTF.

Only a few counts were recorded for this clone. The CDR3 reads CASSADTLYGYTF. For the CDR3, the DNA is TGCGCCAGCAGCGCGGACACTCTCTATGGCTACACCTTC. V and J are TRBV5-1 and TRBJ1-2; D might be TRBD1 (5 bases). The CDR3 is 13 residues long. Germline CDR1 SGHRS, CDR2 YFSETQ. The V end lost 4 bases, the J end lost 4 bases, and 11 bases lay between the germline ends. The variable domain in full, completed from reference TRBV5-1 and TRBJ1-2, reads KAGVTQTPRYLIKTRGQQVTLSCSPISGHRSVSWYQQTPGQGLQFLFEYFSETQRNKGNFPGRFSGRQFSNSRSEMNVSTLELGDSALYLCASSADTLYGYTFGSGTRLTVV.

This chain links TRBV7-8 with TRBJ1-4; 9 bases line up with TRBD1. With V trimmed by 1 base and J by 5 bases, 5 bases remained unmatched. In germline, CDR1 is SGHVS, CDR2 FQNEAQ. This CDR3 is 16 amino acids long. The CDR3 loop is CASSLVRGTGNEKLFF. CDR3 coding DNA: TGTGCCAGCAGCTTAGTCCGTGGGACAGGGAATGAAAAACTGTTTTTT.

The V and J genes are TRBV29-1 and TRBJ2-1; TRBD2 might be the D (5 bases). Germline V gene lookup returns CDR1 SQVTM and CDR2 ANQGSEA. This CDR3 region has 11 residues. Trimming took 7 bases from V and 4 from J, leaving 8 bases between them. This chain's CDR3 is CSGLAYNEQFF. The CDR3, as DNA: TGCAGCGGTCTAGCATACAATGAGCAGTTCTTC.

The chain couples TRBV7-9 to TRBJ2-7; 11 bases are shared with TRBD2. Unmatched junction bases numbered 13, after V lost 5 bases and J lost 1 base. The germline V gene has CDR1 SEHNR and CDR2 FQNEAQ (reference sequence). The CDR3 has 18 residues. Here the CDR3 reads CASSPSGGLLTLSYEQYF. DNA of the CDR3: TGTGCCAGCAGCCCTAGCGGGGGGCTTTTGACCTTATCCTACGAGCAGTACTTC.

The chain combines TRBV19 with TRBJ1-2, with 7 positions matching TRBD1. The J segment lost 8 bases and the V segment lost 6 bases, leaving 9 bases of the junction unmatched. Per the germline V gene, CDR1 is LNHDA and CDR2 is SQIVND (reference sequence). This CDR3 comprises 13 residues. The CDR3 sequence is CASRATGSGGYTF. CDR3 sequence (DNA): TGTGCCAGTAGGGCGACAGGGTCGGGCGGCTACACCTTC.

V gene TRBV5-4 combines with J gene TRBJ2-5; D might be TRBD2 (5 bases). Trimming took 5 bases from V and 1 from J, leaving 12 bases between them. The CDR3 contains 14 residues. Germline loops: CDR1 SGHNT, CDR2 YYREEE (reference sequence). The CDR3 sequence is CASSRGGSQETQYF. CDR3 DNA: TGTGCCAGCAGTCGGGGTGGGTCCCAAGAGACCCAGTACTTC.

The V gene is TRBV7-8, the J gene TRBJ2-5, with 11 bases lining up with TRBD2. Germline CDR1 is SGHVS and CDR2 is FQNEAQ. Trimming cost V 3 bases and J 3 bases; bases outside gene matches: 0. This CDR3 region has 14 residues. CDR3 amino acids: CASSLGLAEETQYF. The CDR3 nucleotides read TGTGCCAGCAGCTTGGGACTAGCGGAAGAGACCCAGTACTTC. The complete variable domain, with remaining parts taken from reference TRBV7-8 and TRBJ2-5, reads GAGVSQSPRYKVAKRGQDVALRCDPISGHVSLFWYQQALGQGPEFLTYFQNEAQLDKSGLPSDRFFAERPEGSVSTLKIQRTQQEDSAVYLCASSLGLAEETQYFGPGTRLLVL.

This rearrangement joins TRBV5-1 to TRBJ1-2, with 12 nucleotides matching TRBD1. V trimming: 3 bases; J trimming: 6 bases; junction bases outside the gene matches: 6. The CDR3 sequence is 15 residues long. CDR1 and CDR2 (germline): SGHRS, YFSETQ. The CDR3 coding sequence is TGCGCCAGCAGCTGGGCGGGACAGGGGGCCGATGGCTACACCTTC. Its protein product is CASSWAGQGADGYTF.

The chain recombines TRBV15 with TRBJ2-5; TRBD1 might be the D (6 bases). V lost 0 bases, J lost 2 bases, and 10 bases lay in between. Per the germline V gene, CDR1 is LNHNV and CDR2 is YYDKDF (reference sequence). This CDR3 is built from 15 residues. CDR3 in amino acids: CATSRDQGRQETQYF. CDR3 DNA sequence: TGTGCCACCAGCAGAGACCAGGGGAGACAAGAGACCCAGTACTTC.

The chain employs TRBV19 and TRBJ1-4, with a possible D match to TRBD1 (6 bases). The CDR3 is 14 residues long. In germline, CDR1 is LNHDA, CDR2 SQIVND (reference sequence). Trimming removed 3 bases at V and 5 bases at J, with 10 bases between. The DNA of the CDR3 is TGTGCCAGTAGTATTACAGGGTACAATGAAAAACTGTTTTTT. This encodes CASSITGYNEKLFF.

The CDR3 coding sequence is TGCGCCAGCAGCCAAGATTACAATCGGGAGTACGAGCAGTACTTC. Translation gives CASSQDYNREYEQYF. The chain recombines TRBV4-3 with TRBJ2-7; maybe TRBD2 (6 bases). V lost 0 bases and J 4 bases, leaving 13 bases between the germline ends. Germline values: CDR1 LGHNA, CDR2 YSLEER. The CDR3 covers 15 residues.

The rearrangement joins TRBV5-8 to TRBJ2-6; TRBD1 is a possible D gene (6 bases). With 4 bases removed from V and 0 bases from J, the gap between germline ends came to 11 bases. In germline, CDR1 is SGHTS, CDR2 YDEGEE. This CDR3 has 16 amino acids. CDR3 amino acids: CASSGGRYSGANVLTF. Written as DNA, the CDR3 is TGTGCCAGCAGCGGGGGCAGGTACTCTGGGGCCAACGTCCTGACTTTC.

This clone was detected a few times. The V call is TRBV18, the J call TRBJ1-5; tentatively, D is TRBD1 (5 bases). This CDR3 spans 14 amino acids. V was shortened by 3 bases and J by 2 bases, with 8 bases between the two germline ends. Per the germline V gene, CDR1 is KGHSH and CDR2 is LQKENI. The CDR3 loop reads CASSPQGGNQPQHF. Written as DNA, the CDR3 is TGTGCCAGCTCACCCCAGGGTGGCAATCAGCCCCAGCATTTT.

The chain has TRBV10-1 and TRBJ1-1, with a weak D call TRBD1 (5 bases). The germline gives CDR1 WNHNN, CDR2 SYGVQD (reference sequence). The CDR3 contains 16 residues. The ends were cut back, 2 bases at V and 0 bases at J, with 13 bases in the middle. The CDR3 DNA sequence: TGCGCCAGCAGTGAGGGGGCGGGGGGAATGAACACTGAAGCTTTCTTT. Translation: CASSEGAGGMNTEAFF.

The chain has TRBV3-1 (or the pseudogene TRBV3-2) and TRBJ1-4, with TRBD1 matching over 8 bases. V was pared by 6 bases and J by 8 bases, with 8 bases of the junction left unmatched. This CDR3 has 14 residues. CDR1 and CDR2 from the germline V gene are LGHDT and YNNKEL (reference sequence). In DNA, the CDR3 is TGTGCCAGCAGGCCGACAGGGGTACGAGAAAAACTGTTTTTT. Protein sequence: CASRPTGVREKLFF.

Remarks on this clone: At the DNA level, this CDR3 is encoded by other sequences in the same sample as well. This chain connects TRBV18 to TRBJ1-2; a weak D match, TRBD1 (5 bases). Germline V gene data show CDR1 as KGHSH and CDR2 as LQKENI. The CDR3 consists of 13 residues. Deletions cut 6 bases from V and 2 bases from J, with 10 bases between. Here the CDR3 reads CASSPGDNYGYTF. CDR3 sequence (DNA): TGTGCCAGCTCCCCGGGGGACAACTATGGCTACACCTTC. Drawing the rest from reference TRBV18 and TRBJ1-2, the complete variable domain is NAGVMQNPRHLVRRRGQEARLRCSPMKGHSHVYWYRQLPEEGLKFMVYLQKENIIDESGMPKERFSAEFPKEGPSILRIQQVVRGDSAAYFCASSPGDNYGYTFGSGTRLTVV.

The chain has TRBV7-2 and TRBJ2-7, with D possibly TRBD2 on 6 matching bases. CDR1 and CDR2 (germline): SGHTA, FQGNSA. This CDR3 is 13 amino acids long. Trimming stripped 3 bases from V and 5 bases from J, with 11 bases between. Written as DNA, the CDR3 is TGTGCCAGCAGCTTCGGGAGCGGAGACGAGCAGTACTTC. Translating gives CASSFGSGDEQYF.

The chain combines TRBV4-2 with TRBJ1-2, with a possible D match to TRBD1 (5 bases). Germline values: CDR1 LGHNA, CDR2 YNFKEQ. This CDR3 spans 15 amino acids. Trimming pared 4 bases from V and 8 bases from J, leaving 20 bases between. In DNA form, the CDR3 reads TGTGCCAGCAGCCCAGCATTGCGGGGCGTTAAGGGCTACACCTTC. It encodes CASSPALRGVKGYTF.